Each of the 14 T cell receptor beta chains below was sequenced from the same sample in a study of blood T cells in healthy people across ages. Sample-barcoded 5' priming and a J-beta primer mix drove a second PCR of roughly 6 to 12 cycles. TCRdb called the 5' RACE reads again in MiXCR, with one record for every CDR3 protein. The sample records 700,000 to 900,000 distinct CDR3 sequences, 53% being singletons. Sequenced input: blood. The receptors were gathered from a man older than 75 in good health.

The chain is built from TRBV20-1 and TRBJ2-3; TRBD2 matches at 10 bases. This CDR3 is 14 amino acids long. Losses at the gene ends were 2 bases for V and 5 bases for J; bases not matched to a gene: 4. Germline loops: CDR1 DFQATT, CDR2 SNEGSKA (reference sequence). The CDR3 nucleotides read TGCAGTGCTAGACTAGCGGGAGTCGGAGATACGCAGTATTTT. Protein product: CSARLAGVGDTQYF.

The chain is built from TRBV20-1 and TRBJ2-7; 13 positions match TRBD2. The junction had 10 bases not matched to a gene; V was cut back by 3 bases and J by 5 bases. There are 16 residues in the CDR3. Germline V gene lookup returns CDR1 DFQATT and CDR2 SNEGSKA (reference sequence). The CDR3: CSARITSGRALDEQYF. DNA of the CDR3: TGCAGTGCTAGGATCACTAGCGGGAGGGCCTTGGACGAGCAGTACTTC.

A few counts support this clonotype. V usage is TRBV12-3 or TRBV12-4 and J usage is TRBJ2-1; a possible D gene is TRBD1 (6 bases). The CDR3 consists of 15 residues. V gave up 2 bases and J gave up 2 bases, with 10 bases separating them. For the CDR3, the DNA is TGTGCCAGCAGTTTAAGGCAGGGGACCTACAATGAGCAGTTCTTC. It specifies CASSLRQGTYNEQFF.

Worth noting for this clonotype: Germline is not matched at one junction end, which may reflect a read error. The chain carries TRBV29-1 and TRBJ2-7; D remains unclear. CDR1 is SQVTM and CDR2 is ANQGSEA in the germline V gene. CDR3 length: 13 residues. The CDR3: CGVLDGLSYEQYF. In nucleotides, the CDR3 is TGCGGCGTTTTGGACGGGCTCTCCTACGAGCAGTACTTC.

The gene calls are TRBV28 and TRBJ2-1; the match to TRBD2 covers 14 bases. The length of the CDR3 is 16 residues. V lost 6 bases, J lost 12 bases, and 13 bases stayed unmatched. Germline CDR1 reads MDHEN; CDR2 reads SYDVKM. The CDR3 nucleotides read TGTGCCAGCAGACCCCCGGGACTAGCGGGAGCATATGGGCAGTTCTTC. Translating gives CASRPPGLAGAYGQFF.

This chain links TRBV10-3 with TRBJ2-1; D ambiguous. The CDR3 is made up of 13 amino acids. The germline V gene has CDR1 ENHRY and CDR2 SYGVKD. V was clipped by 11 bases and J by 5 bases, with 16 bases between them. CDR3 residues: CAAKGNGNNEQFF. In DNA form, the CDR3 reads TGTGCCGCCAAAGGAAATGGGAACAATGAGCAGTTCTTC.

The J gene is TRBJ2-1, the V gene TRBV7-2; a possible D gene is TRBD1 (5 bases). Trimming stripped 8 bases from V and 7 bases from J, with 15 bases between. CDR3 length equals 13 residues. Looked up from germline, CDR1 is SGHTA and CDR2 is FQGNSA. In DNA, the CDR3 is TGTGCCAGCGGAGAGTCACAGGAGAATGAGCAGTTCTTC. Residues: CASGESQENEQFF.

J is TRBJ2-7 and V is TRBV6-1; the D is unclear. CDR3 length: 13 residues. Between the trimmed V and J ends, which lost 7 bases and 0 bases, there was a span of 10 bases. The germline V gene has CDR1 MNHNS and CDR2 SASEGT. Here the CDR3 DNA reads TGTGCCAGCACTATGCGTGGCTCCTACGAGCAGTACTTC. Translation: CASTMRGSYEQYF.

This chain joins TRBV29-1 and TRBJ2-3, with 11 positions matching TRBD1. V dropped 7 bases and J dropped 4; count of bases not matched to a gene: 10. The CDR3 is 15 residues long. Germline V gene data show CDR1 as SQVTM and CDR2 as ANQGSEA. CDR3 sequence (DNA): TGCAGCGCCTCCGGGAGGACAGGGGGCTCAGATACGCAGTATTTT. Residues: CSASGRTGGSDTQYF.

This clonotype has just a few counts. The V and J genes are TRBV7-2 and TRBJ2-3; D not certain. Trimming took off 3 bases at V and 2 bases at J, with 9 bases between the two ends. Germline lookup yields CDR1 SGHTA and CDR2 FQGNSA. The CDR3 spans 14 residues. As DNA, the CDR3 is TGTGCCAGCAGCTTTGTGCAGAACACAGATACGCAGTATTTT. This sequence encodes CASSFVQNTDTQYF.

This clonotype was seen only once. The chain recombines TRBV5-1 with TRBJ1-1; D gene uncertain. V lost 6 bases to trimming and J lost 2 bases, with 11 bases between them. The V gene's germline CDR1 is SGHRS and CDR2 YFSETQ. The CDR3 consists of 13 residues. CDR3 nucleotides: TGCGCCAGCACGGTGAGCGTCAACACTGAAGCTTTCTTT. Translated, it gives CASTVSVNTEAFF.

V usage is TRBV12-3 or TRBV12-4 and J usage is TRBJ2-1; D is perhaps TRBD1 or TRBD2 (5 bases each). V lost 6 bases and J 5 bases, leaving 20 bases between the germline ends. The CDR3 loop spans 16 amino acids. Written as DNA, the CDR3 is TGTGCCAGCAGCTGGGCCGGTTCCGGGACCAACAATGAGCAGTTCTTC. This sequence encodes CASSWAGSGTNNEQFF.

This chain joins TRBV11-2 and TRBJ2-7; D possibly corresponds to TRBD2 (5 bases). Per the germline V gene, CDR1 is SGHAT and CDR2 is FQNNGV. Between the trimmed V and J ends, which lost 5 bases and 7 bases, there was a span of 12 bases. This CDR3 has 12 residues. The CDR3 DNA is TGTGCCAGCAGCCCGGGGATGAGGGAGCAGTACTTC. Its translation: CASSPGMREQYF. Combining the CDR3 with reference TRBV11-2 and TRBJ2-7 gives the whole variable domain EAGVAQSPRYKIIEKRQSVAFWCNPISGHATLYWYQQILGQGPKLLIQFQNNGVVDDSQLPKDRFSAERLKGVDSTLKIQPAKLEDSAVYLCASSPGMREQYFGPGTRLTVT.

This clonotype appeared a few times. This chain links TRBV2 with TRBJ2-5; D is ambiguous. Trimming took off 7 bases at V and 6 bases at J, with 9 bases between the two ends. In germline, CDR1 is SNHLY, CDR2 FYNNEI. CDR3 size: 11 residues. CDR3 in amino acids: CASNPTQTQYF. The CDR3 coding sequence is TGTGCCAGCAACCCCACTCAGACCCAGTACTTC.